This paragraph reports one T cell receptor (beta chain). Its antigen is unidentified. The data were produced by immunoSEQ multiplex PCR, yet TCRdb's version contains in-frame clones alone and is incomplete. Found here are over 100,000 clones, 85% to 95% of them singletons; the top ten hold roughly 1%. The data derive from a study of OX40 agonist ivuxolimab in advanced cancers. Looking at the study overall: The patients got ivuxolimab, which is an agonistic anti-OX40 (CD134) antibody. The study reported partial responses in three patients: one hepatocellular carcinoma, two cutaneous melanoma. Study observations and caveats: With doses of 0.1-3.0 mg/kg, partial responders showed among the lowest clonal expansion. The study found that CD8+ T cells averaged more expanded clones than CD4+.

V lost 1 base, J lost 0 bases, and 8 bases stayed unmatched. From germline, CDR1 is MGHRA and CDR2 YSYEKL. The CDR3 extends over 18 amino acids. This chain uses TRBV4-1 with TRBJ1-4, with 7 bases lining up with TRBD1. The source was CD4+ or CD8+ T cells sorted from blood, collected in a trial of the OX40 agonist ivuxolimab. This receptor was taken from an adult with an advanced solid tumor such as melanoma, head and neck, liver or kidney cancer. The CDR3 protein is CASSQVGTAISTNEKLFF. The CDR3 DNA reads as TGCGCCAGCAGCCAAGTAGGGACAGCGATCTCAACTAATGAAAAACTGTTTTTT.